The clone carrying this T cell receptor (beta chain) has a handful of counts. Authors' methods: The authors estimated nucleated cell counts from reference gene primer amplification. Sequencing was performed with immunoSEQ multiplex PCR; in TCRdb, only in-frame clones are kept and a portion is missing. D and trimming were read from the DNA, whereas the V and J calls and clone size are those reported in that table. The data show some 100,000 clones, roughly nine tenths seen once. This sample was taken from a study of blood T cell repertoires in COVID-19. Study background: Material from acute and convalescent COVID-19 was sourced from the United States, Italy and Spain. T cells, B-cell-depleted T cells, or PBMCs supplied cDNA or gDNA.

With 3 bases clipped from V and 5 bases from J, the junction kept 6 bases outside the gene matches. Per germline, CDR1 DFQATT and CDR2 SNEGSKA (reference sequence). The length of the CDR3 is 13 residues. J is TRBJ2-5 and V is TRBV20-1; TRBD2 aligns across 7 bases. The source material was peripheral blood. This TCR was recovered from a man aged 65 to 85 who had recovered from COVID-19. The CDR3 DNA reads as TGCAGTGCTAGTCCACTAGCGAGGGAGACCCAGTACTTC. The encoded protein is CSASPLARETQYF.